Sequencing of this T cell receptor beta chain was carried out in a study of T cells in Graves' hyperthyroidism and ophthalmopathy. Study-level information: Before treatment of any kind, peripheral blood was taken at initial diagnosis.

The CDR3 loop spans 12 amino acids. Germline V gene sequence: CDR1 SQVTM, CDR2 ANQGSEA. V lost 3 bases and J lost 2, with 7 bases in between. This clonotype has a count of ten or more. What was amplified from RNA transcripts were TCR beta CDR3 regions. The HTBI primer set was used in a first-round RT-PCR of the TCR CDR3. Via MiXCR, TCRdb re-called the multiplex PCR reads, giving one row per CDR3 protein. The sample has 300,000 to 350,000 distinct CDR3 sequences, 18% seen once. The cohort's ophthalmopathy patients, a group with duration under 3 months, had a Clinical Activity Score of at least 3 and a NOSPECS grade of at least 4.

Sequenced: blood. The receptor was isolated from a woman aged 40 to 50 with Graves' ophthalmopathy. The chain has TRBV29-1 and TRBJ2-5; D remains unclear. The CDR3 reads CSVDLGQETQYF. CDR3 bases: TGCAGCGTTGATCTGGGGCAAGAGACCCAGTACTTC.